The T cell receptor beta chain under discussion was sequenced for a study of blood T cells in healthy people across ages. Germline V CDR1 and CDR2: SEHNR, FQNEAQ (reference sequence). The CDR3 is 16 amino acids. V gave up 8 bases and J gave up 3 bases, with 19 bases separating them. Then a second PCR, running roughly 7 to 12 cycles, was carried out with a sample-barcoded 5' primer and a J-beta primer mix. MiXCR, run by TCRdb on the 5' RACE reads, gives a single entry per CDR3 protein. The sample records about 1 million distinct CDR3 sequences, about 23% being singletons. The same sample was also used in a study of T cells of mothers and their children. This second report adds: Three healthy Caucasian mothers, along with their six children, were the donors. A slight, non-significant increase in overlap was found for related mother-child pairs relative to unrelated pairs.

The receptor's source is a girl aged 2 to 10 in good health. The sample taken for sequencing was blood. The chain carries TRBV7-9 and TRBJ1-4, with D possibly matching TRBD1 (5 bases). The CDR3 coding sequence is TGTGCCAGCGGGACCCCCAGGGAGAAGGCTAATGAAAAACTGTTTTTT. Encoded protein: CASGTPREKANEKLFF.